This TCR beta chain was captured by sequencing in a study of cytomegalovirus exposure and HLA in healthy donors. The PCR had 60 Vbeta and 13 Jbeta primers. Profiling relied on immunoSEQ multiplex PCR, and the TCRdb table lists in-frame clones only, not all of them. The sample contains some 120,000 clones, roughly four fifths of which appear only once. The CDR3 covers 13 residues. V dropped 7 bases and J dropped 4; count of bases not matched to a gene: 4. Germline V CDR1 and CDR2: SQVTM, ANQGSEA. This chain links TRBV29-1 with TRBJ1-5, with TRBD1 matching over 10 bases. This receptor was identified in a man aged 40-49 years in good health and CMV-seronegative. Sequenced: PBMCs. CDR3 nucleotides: TGCAGCGAACCGGGACAGGGGAATCAGCCCCAGCATTTT. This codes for CSEPGQGNQPQHF.